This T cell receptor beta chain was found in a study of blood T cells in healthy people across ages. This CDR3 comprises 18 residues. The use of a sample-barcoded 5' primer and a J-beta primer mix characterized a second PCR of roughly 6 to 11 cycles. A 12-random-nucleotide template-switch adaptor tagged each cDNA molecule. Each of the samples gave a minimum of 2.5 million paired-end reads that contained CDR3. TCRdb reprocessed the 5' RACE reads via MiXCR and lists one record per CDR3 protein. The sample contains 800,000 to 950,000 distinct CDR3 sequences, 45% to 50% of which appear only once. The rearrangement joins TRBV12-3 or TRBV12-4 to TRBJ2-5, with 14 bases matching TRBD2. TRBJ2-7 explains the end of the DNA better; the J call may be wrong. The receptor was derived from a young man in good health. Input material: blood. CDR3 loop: CASRPLGTSGGLDDEQYF. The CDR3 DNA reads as TGTGCCAGCAGACCCCTAGGGACTAGCGGGGGACTCGACGACGAGCAGTACTTC.